Included here is one T cell receptor beta chain sequence, with context. The target antigen is unknown. The junction does not match germline at one end; this may be a read error. The data originate from a study of identical twins. Germline assignment: CDR1 LNHNV and CDR2 YYDKDF (reference sequence). The length of the CDR3 is 14 residues. Everyone who donated was a healthy Caucasian. A universal primer site was created by template switching, with the cDNA bearing unique molecular identifiers. A single record per CDR3 protein comes from TCRdb applying MiXCR to the 5' RACE reads. This sample has more than 1.5 million distinct CDR3 sequences, with about 30% found just once. General study points: Within monozygotic twins, out-of-frame TCR alpha sharing was underestimated by the models. Those out-of-frame alpha sequences shared by twins showed an excess of low generation probability.

This sequence originates from a newborn girl in good health. Material: cord blood. The V and J genes are TRBV15 and TRBJ2-1, with D unresolved. In nucleotides, the CDR3 is TGTGCCACCAGCAGAGAGGATTCCTACAATGAGCACTTCTTC. It codes for CATSREDSYNEHFF.